Listed below are T cell receptor beta chains from one sample, sequenced in a study of blood T cell repertoires in COVID-19. Clones were sequenced by immunoSEQ multiplex PCR, and TCRdb holds only the in-frame ones, with some missing. The sample lists 350,000 to 400,000 clones; about 89% were seen once. The sequencing input was PBMCs or T cells enriched from blood (not recorded which). These receptor sequences come from a man aged 35-49 years in a cohort exposed to, infected with or recovered from COVID-19 (not recorded which). CDR3s include the opening cysteine and the closing phenylalanine or tryptophan. D genes are given only for firm matches. Clone sizes are given selectively: once, few, many, or a class where the clone is expanded.

CDR3 DNA	CDR3 protein	V gene	clone size	J gene	D gene
TGTGCCAGTAGTATAGGACAGGTGATCTCTGGAAACACCATATATTTT	CASSIGQVISGNTIYF	TRBV19	.	TRBJ1-3	.
TGTGCCACCAGCGCCCAACTTGAAAACACTGAAGCTTTCTTT	CATSAQLENTEAFF	TRBV15	.	TRBJ1-1	.
TGTGCCAGCTCACCACAGCAGGTTCGCAGCGGAAATCAGCCCCAGCATTTT	CASSPQQVRSGNQPQHF	TRBV18	.	TRBJ1-5	.
TGTGCCAGCAGCCAAAGCCCGAACACCGGGGAGCTGTTTTTT	CASSQSPNTGELFF	TRBV3-1/TRBV3-2	once	TRBJ2-2	.
TGTGCCAGCAGCTCCGGGACTAGCGGGAGGGGCCCCTACGAGCAGTACTTC	CASSSGTSGRGPYEQYF	TRBV11-2	once	TRBJ2-7	TRBD2
TGTGCCAGCAGTTTATCGGTAGCGGGAGGGGGGACCCAGTACTTC	CASSLSVAGGGTQYF	TRBV27	.	TRBJ2-5	TRBD2
TGTGCCACCTCCTCCAGGCAGCACAATGAGCAGTTCTTC	CATSSRQHNEQFF	TRBV28	once	TRBJ2-1	.
TGTGCCAGCTGGGGGGACAGTAACTATGGCTACACCTTC	CASWGDSNYGYTF	TRBV6-5	.	TRBJ1-2	TRBD1
TGTGCCAGCAGTTTAGGACAGGGATATCAGCCCCAGCATTTT	CASSLGQGYQPQHF	TRBV28	few	TRBJ1-5	TRBD1
TGCGCCAGCAGCTTTGACAGTAGCACAGATACGCAGTATTTT	CASSFDSSTDTQYF	TRBV5-1	.	TRBJ2-3	.
TGTGCCAGCAGCGTAGGAACTAGCGGGAGGGCTGATACGCAGTATTTT	CASSVGTSGRADTQYF	TRBV9	once	TRBJ2-3	TRBD2
TGTGCCAGCAGTTACTCGTACGACACCTCCTATGGCTACACCTTC	CASSYSYDTSYGYTF	TRBV6-5	few	TRBJ1-2	.
TGTGCCAGCAGGGAGGGGGCGAGGTATGGCTACACCTTC	CASREGARYGYTF	TRBV28	.	TRBJ1-2	TRBD1
TGTGCCAGCAGCTTGGACTTCTATGGCTACACCTTC	CASSLDFYGYTF	TRBV5-6	.	TRBJ1-2	.
TGTGCCAGCAGCCAGCGACTGGTGAATGGCTACACCTTC	CASSQRLVNGYTF	TRBV3-1/TRBV3-2	once	TRBJ1-2	.
TGTGCCAGCACTCAGAGCGGGGTCTCCTCCTACGAGCAGTACTTC	CASTQSGVSSYEQYF	TRBV2	.	TRBJ2-7	TRBD2
TGTGCCAGCAGCGCGCCGGGACAGGCGTTTGGATTGGGGAACAATGAGCAGTTCTTC	CASSAPGQAFGLGNNEQFF	TRBV11-2	.	TRBJ2-1	TRBD1
TGTGCCAGCAGCTTATTCGACAATGAGCAGTTCTTC	CASSLFDNEQFF	TRBV27	.	TRBJ2-1	.
TGTGCCAGCAGCTTAGGAGACTATAGCGGGAGGGAGGAGACCCAGTACTTC	CASSLGDYSGREETQYF	TRBV7-9	once	TRBJ2-5	TRBD2
TGTGCCAGCAGTGCCGACATCTCACGTACTGAAGCTTTCTTT	CASSADISRTEAFF	TRBV2	.	TRBJ1-1	.
TGTGCCAGTAGTAGTGGGGGGGGTCGCCAGGATAGCAATCAGCCCCAGCATTTT	CASSSGGGRQDSNQPQHF	TRBV19	.	TRBJ1-5	.
TGTGCCGCCCGGGGTTACTCGAAAAATGGCTACACCTTC	CAARGYSKNGYTF	TRBV28	.	TRBJ1-2	.
TGTGCCAGCAGCTTCGGTTTTAACTATGGCTACACCTTC	CASSFGFNYGYTF	TRBV5-8	.	TRBJ1-2	.
TGCGCCAGCAGCTCCGAGCGAACCGGGACAGGGAACACCGGGGAGCTGTTTTTT	CASSSERTGTGNTGELFF	TRBV5-1	once	TRBJ2-2	TRBD1
TGTGCCAGCAGACAGGGAAATCAGCCCCAGCATTTT	CASRQGNQPQHF	TRBV27	once	TRBJ1-5	.
TGTGCCAGCAGCTCGGGACTCAACAATGAGCAGTTCTTC	CASSSGLNNEQFF	TRBV3-1/TRBV3-2	.	TRBJ2-1	.
TGTGCCAGCAGCCCTCGACAGGGTTCACCCCTCCACTTT	CASSPRQGSPLHF	TRBV11-1	once	TRBJ1-6	TRBD1
TGTGCCAGCAGCGTGGACAGCAACACTGAAGCTTTCTTT	CASSVDSNTEAFF	TRBV7-2	.	TRBJ1-1	.
TGCAGTGCTAGTAGGGGTTACAATGAGCAGTTCTTC	CSASRGYNEQFF	TRBV20-1	once	TRBJ2-1	.
TGTGCCAGCAGTGAACAGGGCCTTAACTATGGCTACACCTTC	CASSEQGLNYGYTF	TRBV2	.	TRBJ1-2	.
TGTGCCAGCAGCCCTCTAGCGGGAGGCCCCAACAATGAGCAGTTCTTC	CASSPLAGGPNNEQFF	TRBV5-4	.	TRBJ2-1	TRBD2
TGTGCCATCGGAGCGGGAGGTCAGAATGAGCAGTTCTTC	CAIGAGGQNEQFF	TRBV10-3	.	TRBJ2-1	TRBD2
TGTGCCAGCAGCGTAGACGGTAGCGGGAGACTCGGGGAGCTGTTTTTT	CASSVDGSGRLGELFF	TRBV9	.	TRBJ2-2	TRBD2
TGTGCCAGCAGTGCGACAGGGATGTACACTGAAGCTTTCTTT	CASSATGMYTEAFF	TRBV28	.	TRBJ1-1	TRBD1
TGTGCCAGCAGCTTGGGTGGGAGATCGGCAGATACGCAGTATTTT	CASSLGGRSADTQYF	TRBV5-4	.	TRBJ2-3	.
TGTGCCAGCAGCCGAGGACTAGAAATCTACGAGCAGTACTTC	CASSRGLEIYEQYF	TRBV3-1/TRBV3-2	.	TRBJ2-7	TRBD2
TGTGCCACCAGCAGATCAGGGTTTGGGACCCAGTACTTC	CATSRSGFGTQYF	TRBV15	.	TRBJ2-5	.
TGTGCCAGTAGGATCACAGGGGGCGCGGGCTATGGCTACACCTTC	CASRITGGAGYGYTF	TRBV28	.	TRBJ1-2	TRBD1
TGTGCCAGCTCACCCTTAACAGGGGACACTGAAGCTTTCTTT	CASSPLTGDTEAFF	TRBV18	.	TRBJ1-1	TRBD1
TGCGCCAGCAGCCAAAATACACCGGGACTAGCGGGAGGGAGGTACTACGAGCAGTACTTC	CASSQNTPGLAGGRYYEQYF	TRBV4-1	.	TRBJ2-7	TRBD2
TGTGCCTGGAGTAAATCGACAGGGGGTCCCAATTCACCCCTCCACTTT	CAWSKSTGGPNSPLHF	TRBV30	.	TRBJ1-6	TRBD1
TGTGCCAGCAGTCCGGGACAGTCGGGCGAGCAGTACTTC	CASSPGQSGEQYF	TRBV6-5	.	TRBJ2-7	TRBD1
TGCGCCAGCTCCGTCGGGCGGGTTCTCGATGAGCAGTTCTTC	CASSVGRVLDEQFF	TRBV5-1	.	TRBJ2-1	.
TGTGCCAGCAGTGCCAAATCTAGCGGGCGAGGGGAGACCCAGTACTTC	CASSAKSSGRGETQYF	TRBV6-1	.	TRBJ2-5	TRBD2
TGTGCCTGCACGGGACAGGCCAATTCACCCCTCCACTTT	CACTGQANSPLHF	TRBV30	.	TRBJ1-6	TRBD1
TGTGCCAGTAGTATTGACGGGACCTACGAGCAGTACTTC	CASSIDGTYEQYF	TRBV19	.	TRBJ2-7	.
TGCGCCAGCAGCTTTCAGAACACAGGGGTCACTGAAGCTTTCTTT	CASSFQNTGVTEAFF	TRBV5-1	.	TRBJ1-1	TRBD1
TGTGCCAGCAGTGATCCCGGGACTAGATACACCGGGGAGCTGTTTTTT	CASSDPGTRYTGELFF	TRBV6-1	.	TRBJ2-2	TRBD2
TGTGCCAGCAGCCCCGGGACAGGGTCCTACGAGCAGTACTTC	CASSPGTGSYEQYF	TRBV7-2	.	TRBJ2-7	TRBD1
TGCGCCAGCAGCGCACAGGGGGTGGGGTCCAAAAACATTCAGTACTTC	CASSAQGVGSKNIQYF	TRBV5-1	.	TRBJ2-4	TRBD1
TGTGCCAGCAGCTTATCTTCAGGGGTGGGGGCCAACGTCCTGACTTTC	CASSLSSGVGANVLTF	TRBV11-1	.	TRBJ2-6	.
TGCGCCAGCAGCGAGGACAGGGGGCGCACTGAAGCTTTCTTT	CASSEDRGRTEAFF	TRBV4-1	.	TRBJ1-1	TRBD1
TGTGCCAGCAGCCAAGGGACTAGCGGGGGCTCCTACAATGAGCAGTTCTTC	CASSQGTSGGSYNEQFF	TRBV4-2	.	TRBJ2-1	TRBD2
TGTGCCAGCAGTGAAAATACAGCAAACTATGGCTACACCTTC	CASSENTANYGYTF	TRBV6-1	.	TRBJ1-2	.